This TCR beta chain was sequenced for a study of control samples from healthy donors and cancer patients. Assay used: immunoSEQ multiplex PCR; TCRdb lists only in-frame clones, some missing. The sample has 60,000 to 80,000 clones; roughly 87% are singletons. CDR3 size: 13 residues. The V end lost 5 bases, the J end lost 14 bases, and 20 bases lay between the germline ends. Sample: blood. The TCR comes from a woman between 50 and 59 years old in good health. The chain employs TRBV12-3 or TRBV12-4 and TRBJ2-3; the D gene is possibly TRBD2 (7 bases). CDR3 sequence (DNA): TGTGCCAGCAGTCTAGGGACACTAGCGTCTCCGTATTTT. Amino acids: CASSLGTLASPYF.